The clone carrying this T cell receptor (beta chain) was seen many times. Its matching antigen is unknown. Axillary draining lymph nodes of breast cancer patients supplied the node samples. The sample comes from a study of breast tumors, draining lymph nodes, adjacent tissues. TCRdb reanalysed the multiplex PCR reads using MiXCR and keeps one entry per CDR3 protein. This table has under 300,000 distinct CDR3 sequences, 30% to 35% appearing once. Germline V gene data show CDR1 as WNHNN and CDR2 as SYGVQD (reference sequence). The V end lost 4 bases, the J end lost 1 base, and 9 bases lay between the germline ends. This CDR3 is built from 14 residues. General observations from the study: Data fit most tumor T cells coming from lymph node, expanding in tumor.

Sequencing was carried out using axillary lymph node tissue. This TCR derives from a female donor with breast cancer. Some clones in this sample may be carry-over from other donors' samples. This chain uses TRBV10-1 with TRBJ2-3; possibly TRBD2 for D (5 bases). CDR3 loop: CASSADSGTDTQYF. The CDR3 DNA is TGCGCCAGCAGTGCAGATAGCGGCACAGATACGCAGTATTTT.